This T cell receptor (beta chain) derives from a study of CD8+ T cells in alopecia areata. CDR1 is MNHNY and CDR2 is SVGAGI in the germline V gene (reference sequence). Between the trimmed V and J ends, which lost 2 bases and 4 bases, there was a span of 6 bases. There are 13 residues in the CDR3. PBMCs provided sorted CD4+ and CD8+ T cells. Concerning this clone: The antigen is undetermined. In the same sample, other DNA sequences code for this CDR3.

General study results and limits: Among patients, TCR sharing was less clear than in mice, a difference possibly due in part to HLA diversity in the patient population. Sequences from scalp samples also cover resident alphabeta T cells of normal skin. Normal scalp showed lower clonality than lesional scalp, especially alopecia totalis/universalis.

RNA extraction and reverse transcription yielded cDNA as sequencing template. Method: immunoSEQ multiplex PCR; TCRdb's copy keeps in-frame clones and lacks some. The repertoire holds roughly 150,000 clones, with 55% to 65% as singletons. The V and J genes are TRBV6-6 and TRBJ1-5, with D perhaps TRBD1 (5 bases). The sample comprised CD4+ T cells sorted from blood. This receptor was taken from a human donor in good health. In DNA form, the CDR3 reads TGTGCCAGCAGTTACGGGGGAAATCAGCCCCAGCATTTT. Its protein product is CASSYGGNQPQHF.